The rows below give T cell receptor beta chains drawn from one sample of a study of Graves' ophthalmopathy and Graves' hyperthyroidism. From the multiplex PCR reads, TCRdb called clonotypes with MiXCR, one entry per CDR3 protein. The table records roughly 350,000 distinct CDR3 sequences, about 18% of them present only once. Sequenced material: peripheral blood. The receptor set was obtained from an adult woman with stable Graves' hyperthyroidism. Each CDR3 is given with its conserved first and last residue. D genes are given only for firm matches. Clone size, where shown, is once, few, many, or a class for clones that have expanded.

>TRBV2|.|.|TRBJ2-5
TGTGCCAGCAGTGAAATAGCTGAGACCCAGTACTTC
CASSEIAETQYF
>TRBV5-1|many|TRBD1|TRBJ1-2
TGCGCCAGCAGCGCGACAGGGGGCGTTAGAAAAGATGGCTACACCTTC
CASSATGGVRKDGYTF
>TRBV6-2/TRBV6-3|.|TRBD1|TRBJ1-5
TGTGCCAGCAGTACCCGGGAACAGGGGGCTGTTCAGCCCCAGCATTTT
CASSTREQGAVQPQHF
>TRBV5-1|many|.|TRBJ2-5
TGCGCCAGCAGCCCTGAAAGCGGGACCCAGTACTTC
CASSPESGTQYF
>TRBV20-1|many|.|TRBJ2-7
TGCAGTGCTAGAGTACGCAGGGTCCCCCACGAGCAGTACTTC
CSARVRRVPHEQYF
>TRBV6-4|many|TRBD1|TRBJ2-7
TGTGCCAGCAGCACCGGGACAGGGACACCGCGCCATTCCTACGAGCAGTACTTC
CASSTGTGTPRHSYEQYF
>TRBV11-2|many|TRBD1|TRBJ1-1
TGTGCCAGCAGCTTTCGACAGGGTGGCACTGAAGCTTTCTTT
CASSFRQGGTEAFF
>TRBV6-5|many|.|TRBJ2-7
TGTGCCAGCAGTTACCAACCGGGTCCCAGGCTCTACGAGCAGTACTTC
CASSYQPGPRLYEQYF
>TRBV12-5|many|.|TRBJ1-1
TGTGCTAGTGTCTCGGGAGGGACGTCCCTTAACACTGAAGCTTTCTTT
CASVSGGTSLNTEAFF
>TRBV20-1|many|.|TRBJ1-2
TGCAGTGCTAGAGGTTACAACTATGGCTACACCTTC
CSARGYNYGYTF
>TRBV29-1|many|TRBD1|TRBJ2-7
TGCAGCGTTGGGACAGGGGGGACCTACGAGCAGTACTTC
CSVGTGGTYEQYF
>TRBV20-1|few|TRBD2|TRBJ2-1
TGCAGTGCTAGAGGGACTAGCGGCCCCCGGTCTTGGAATGAGCAGTTCTTC
CSARGTSGPRSWNEQFF
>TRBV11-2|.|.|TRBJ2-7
TGTGCCAGCAGCTTAGGTTCCAGCTGGCCCTCCGAGCAGTACTTC
CASSLGSSWPSEQYF
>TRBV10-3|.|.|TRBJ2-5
TGTGCCATCAGTGTCGGGAAAGAGACCCAGTACTTC
CAISVGKETQYF
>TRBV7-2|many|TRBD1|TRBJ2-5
TGTGCCAGCAGGCCGACAGGGGGGCAGACCCAGTACTTC
CASRPTGGQTQYF
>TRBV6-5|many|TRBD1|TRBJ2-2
TGTGCCAGCAGTTACTCGGGAAGGGGGCACGGGGAGCTGTTTTTT
CASSYSGRGHGELFF
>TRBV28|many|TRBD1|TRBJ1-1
TGTGCCAGCAGTTTATCGTTAGCAGGGGGAGACCCGAACACTGAAGCTTTCTTT
CASSLSLAGGDPNTEAFF
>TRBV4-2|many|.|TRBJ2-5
TGTGCCAGCAGCCAAGTTTCCGGGACGGAAGAGACCCAGTACTTC
CASSQVSGTEETQYF
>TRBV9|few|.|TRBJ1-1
TGTGCCAGCAGCGTAGATGGGTACACTGAAGCTTTCTTT
CASSVDGYTEAFF
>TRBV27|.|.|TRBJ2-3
TGTGCCAGCAGCCCAAACGACAGGAGACGCACAGATACGCAGTATTTT
CASSPNDRRRTDTQYF
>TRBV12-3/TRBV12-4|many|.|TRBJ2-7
TGTGCCAGCAGTTTAGGTTCGGGGGCTGGGGGCTACGAGCAGTACTTC
CASSLGSGAGGYEQYF
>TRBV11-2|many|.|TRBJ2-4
TGTGCCAGCAGCTTAGTTGGAGGGACCAAAAACATTCAGTACTTC
CASSLVGGTKNIQYF
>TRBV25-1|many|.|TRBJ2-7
TGTGCCAGCAGTTTAACCCAGGGTCCCCACGAGCAGTACTTC
CASSLTQGPHEQYF
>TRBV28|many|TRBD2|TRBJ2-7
TGTGCCAGTAAAACTAGCGGGAGGGTTGAGCAGTACTTC
CASKTSGRVEQYF
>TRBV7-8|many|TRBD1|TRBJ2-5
TGTGCCAGCAGACTGGGACAGAAGCAAGAGACCCAGTACTTC
CASRLGQKQETQYF
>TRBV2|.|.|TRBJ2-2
TGTGCCAGCGAGAACCTAGGGGGTCGGGACACCGGGGAGCTGTTTTTT
CASENLGGRDTGELFF
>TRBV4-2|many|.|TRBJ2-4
TGTGCCAGCAGCCAAGCGGGGCCGGACAAAAACATTCAGTACTTC
CASSQAGPDKNIQYF
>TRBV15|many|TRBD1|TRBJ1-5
TGTGCCACCGATACCGGGACAGGGGTTAATCAGCCCCAGCATTTT
CATDTGTGVNQPQHF
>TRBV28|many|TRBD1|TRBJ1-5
TGTGCCAGCAGTTTCCTTAGGACAGGGAATCAGCCCCAGCATTTT
CASSFLRTGNQPQHF
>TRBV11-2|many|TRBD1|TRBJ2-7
TGTGCCAGCAGCTCCACCCCTGGGACAGGGTCATTCTCCTACGAGCAGTACTTC
CASSSTPGTGSFSYEQYF
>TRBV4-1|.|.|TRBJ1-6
TGCGCCAGCAGCCTCGCCACGGACTATAATTCACCCCTCCACTTT
CASSLATDYNSPLHF
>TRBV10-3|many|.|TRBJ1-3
TGTGCCATCAGTGAGGGAATATTAGGTGCTCACGGAAACACCATATATTTT
CAISEGILGAHGNTIYF
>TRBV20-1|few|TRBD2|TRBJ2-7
TGCAGTGCTTGGACTAGCGGGAGAGGATACGAGCAGTACTTC
CSAWTSGRGYEQYF
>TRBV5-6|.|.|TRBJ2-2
TGTGCCAGCAGCTTGCTTGCCGGGGGAGGCCTGGGGACCGGGGAGCTGTTTTTT
CASSLLAGGGLGTGELFF
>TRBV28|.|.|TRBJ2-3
TGTGCCAGCAGCCTCGACTGGGAAGATACGCAGTATTTT
CASSLDWEDTQYF
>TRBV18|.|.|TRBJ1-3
TGTGCCAGCTCACCGGCTGGAGTCGGAAACACCATATATTTT
CASSPAGVGNTIYF
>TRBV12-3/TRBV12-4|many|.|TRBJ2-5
TGTGCCAGCAGCCCGAAGTGGGGCCCGGATAAAGAGACCCAGTACTTC
CASSPKWGPDKETQYF
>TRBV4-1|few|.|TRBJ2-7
TGCGCCAGCAGCCAAGGGGTTGGCGAGCAGTACTTC
CASSQGVGEQYF
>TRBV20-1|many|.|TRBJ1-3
TGCAGTGCTAGGTCCCGGGCTCCTGGAAACACCATATATTTT
CSARSRAPGNTIYF
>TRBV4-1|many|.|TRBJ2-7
TGCGCCAGCAGCTCACAGGTAGACCACGAGCAGTACTTC
CASSSQVDHEQYF
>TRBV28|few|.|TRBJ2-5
TGTGCCAGCAGTTTTCCCGCACGAGGGGAACCTGAAGAGACCCAGTACTTC
CASSFPARGEPEETQYF
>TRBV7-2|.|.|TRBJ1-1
TGTGCCAGCAGCTTAGCCCTTTCAAGGCGGGGGAACACTGAAGCTTTCTTT
CASSLALSRRGNTEAFF
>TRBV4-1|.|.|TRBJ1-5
TGCGCCAGCAGCCAGAGGGGGGGGTTGAGAGCCCAGCATTTT
CASSQRGGLRAQHF
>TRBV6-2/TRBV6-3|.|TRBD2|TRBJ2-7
TGTGCCAGCCATAGCGGGAGGGTGTTCGAGCAGTACTTC
CASHSGRVFEQYF
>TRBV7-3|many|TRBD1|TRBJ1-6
TGTGCCAGCAGCTTACAGGGGGATAATTCACCCCTCCACTTT
CASSLQGDNSPLHF
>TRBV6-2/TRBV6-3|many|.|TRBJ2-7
TGTGCCAGCAGTTCTAAGCGGGAGCAGTACTTC
CASSSKREQYF
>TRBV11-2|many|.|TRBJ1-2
TGTGCCAGCAGCTCCACAGGGAAGGGCTATGGCTACACCTTC
CASSSTGKGYGYTF
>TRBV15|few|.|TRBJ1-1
TGTGCCACCAGCATTCTGGGCGGTGAAGCTTTCTTT
CATSILGGEAFF
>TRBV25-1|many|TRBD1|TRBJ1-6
TGTGCCAGCAGGAGGACAGGGCATAATTCACCCCTCCACTTT
CASRRTGHNSPLHF
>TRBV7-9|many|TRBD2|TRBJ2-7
TGTGCCAGCAGCTCCGGGGGGGGCCTTTACGAGCAGTACTTC
CASSSGGGLYEQYF
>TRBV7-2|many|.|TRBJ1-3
TGTGCCAGCAGCTTAGGGGCAGGGGCTGGAAACACCATATATTTT
CASSLGAGAGNTIYF
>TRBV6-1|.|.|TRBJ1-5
TGTGCCAGCAGTGACGCACCTCAGCCCCAGCATTTT
CASSDAPQPQHF
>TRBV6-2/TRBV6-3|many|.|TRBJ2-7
TGTGCCAGCAGTCCCAGAGGGACACTTGAGCAGTACTTC
CASSPRGTLEQYF